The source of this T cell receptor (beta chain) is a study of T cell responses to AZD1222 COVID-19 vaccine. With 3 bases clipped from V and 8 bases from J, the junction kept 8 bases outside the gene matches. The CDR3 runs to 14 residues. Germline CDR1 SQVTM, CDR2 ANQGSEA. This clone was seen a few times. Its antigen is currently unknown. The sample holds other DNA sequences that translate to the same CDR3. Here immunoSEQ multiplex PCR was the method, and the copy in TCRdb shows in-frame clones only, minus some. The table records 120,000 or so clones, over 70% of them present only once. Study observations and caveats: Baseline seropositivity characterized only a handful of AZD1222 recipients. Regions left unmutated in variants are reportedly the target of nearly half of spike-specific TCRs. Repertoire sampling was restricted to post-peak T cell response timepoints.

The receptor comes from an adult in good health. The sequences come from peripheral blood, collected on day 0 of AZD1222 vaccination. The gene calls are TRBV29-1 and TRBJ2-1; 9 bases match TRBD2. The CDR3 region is CSVDGSGGLDEQFF. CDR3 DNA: TGCAGCGTTGATGGTAGCGGGGGTTTGGATGAGCAGTTCTTC.